These 2 T cell receptor beta chains originate from one sample sequenced in a study of T cell responses to AZD1222 COVID-19 vaccine. Produced via immunoSEQ multiplex PCR; TCRdb's table is partial and in-frame only. The sample holds roughly 150,000 clones; about 91% are singletons and the top ten take approximately 4.4%. The source was peripheral blood, collected on day 0 of AZD1222 vaccination. The source is an adult in good health.

The genes are TRBV3-1 (or the pseudogene TRBV3-2) and TRBJ1-4, with D possibly being TRBD1 (6 bases). The CDR3 is made up of 15 amino acids. V lost 0 bases and J lost 7, with 12 bases in between. Germline V gives CDR1 LGHDT, CDR2 YNNKEL (reference sequence). The CDR3 spells CASSQDNRAGEKLFF. CDR3 nucleotides: TGTGCCAGCAGCCAAGACAACAGGGCTGGTGAAAAACTGTTTTTT.

The chain links TRBV29-1 to TRBJ1-1; tentative D call: TRBD1 (6 bases). Looked up from germline, CDR1 is SQVTM and CDR2 is ANQGSEA. With 7 bases removed from V and 5 bases from J, the gap between germline ends came to 20 bases. The CDR3 runs 14 residues. In nucleotides, the CDR3 is TGCAGCGCTACCCCCGGGGCAGGGGTTACTGAAGCTTTCTTT. This encodes CSATPGAGVTEAFF.